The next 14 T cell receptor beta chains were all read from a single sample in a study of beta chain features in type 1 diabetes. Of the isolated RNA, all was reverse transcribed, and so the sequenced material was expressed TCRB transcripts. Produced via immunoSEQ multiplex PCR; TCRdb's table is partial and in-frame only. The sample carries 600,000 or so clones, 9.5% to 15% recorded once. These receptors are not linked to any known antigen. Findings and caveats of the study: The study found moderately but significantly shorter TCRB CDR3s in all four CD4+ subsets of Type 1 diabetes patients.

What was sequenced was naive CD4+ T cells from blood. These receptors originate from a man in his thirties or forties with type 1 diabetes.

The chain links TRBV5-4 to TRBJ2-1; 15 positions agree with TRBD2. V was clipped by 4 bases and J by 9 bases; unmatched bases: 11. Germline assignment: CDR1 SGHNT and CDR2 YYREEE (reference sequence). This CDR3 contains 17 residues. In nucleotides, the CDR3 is TGTGCCAGCAGCACCGGGACTAGCGGGGGGATTCTGCGTGAGCAGTTCTTC. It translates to CASSTGTSGGILREQFF. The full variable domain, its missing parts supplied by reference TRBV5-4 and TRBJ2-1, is ETGVTQSPTHLIKTRGQQVTLRCSSQSGHNTVSWYQQALGQGPQFIFQYYREEENGRGNFPPRFSGLQFPNYSSELNVNALELDDSALYLCASSTGTSGGILREQFFGPGTRLTVL.

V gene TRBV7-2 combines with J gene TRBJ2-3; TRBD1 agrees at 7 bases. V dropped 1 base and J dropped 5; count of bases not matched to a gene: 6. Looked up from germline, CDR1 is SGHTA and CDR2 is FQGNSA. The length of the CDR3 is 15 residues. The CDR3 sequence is CASSLGGQNLDTQYF. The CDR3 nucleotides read TGTGCCAGCAGCTTAGGGGGACAGAATTTAGATACGCAGTATTTT.

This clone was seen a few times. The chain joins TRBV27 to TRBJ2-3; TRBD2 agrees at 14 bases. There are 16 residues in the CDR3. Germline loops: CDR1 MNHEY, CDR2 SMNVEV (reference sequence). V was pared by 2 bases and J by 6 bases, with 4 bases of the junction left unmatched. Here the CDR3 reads CASSLGLAGGADTQYF. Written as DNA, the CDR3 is TGTGCCAGCAGTTTAGGACTAGCGGGGGGTGCGGATACGCAGTATTTT.

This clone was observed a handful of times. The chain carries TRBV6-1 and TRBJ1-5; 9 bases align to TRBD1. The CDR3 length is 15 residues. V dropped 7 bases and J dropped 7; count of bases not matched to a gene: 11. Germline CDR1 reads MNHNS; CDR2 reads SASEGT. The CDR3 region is CASNFRQGGGQPQHF. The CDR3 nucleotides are TGTGCCAGCAATTTCCGACAGGGGGGTGGACAGCCCCAGCATTTT.

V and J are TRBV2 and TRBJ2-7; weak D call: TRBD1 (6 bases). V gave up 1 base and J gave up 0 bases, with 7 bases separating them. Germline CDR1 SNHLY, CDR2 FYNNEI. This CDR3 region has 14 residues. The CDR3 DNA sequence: TGTGCCAGCAGTGAAGGGACAGCCTCCTACGAGCAGTACTTC. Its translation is CASSEGTASYEQYF.

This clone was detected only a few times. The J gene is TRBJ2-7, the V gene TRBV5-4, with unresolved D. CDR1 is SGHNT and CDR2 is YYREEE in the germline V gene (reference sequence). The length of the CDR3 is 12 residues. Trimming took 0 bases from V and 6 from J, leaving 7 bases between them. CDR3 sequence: CASSLEFLEQYF. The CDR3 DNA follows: TGTGCCAGCAGCTTGGAGTTCCTCGAGCAGTACTTC.

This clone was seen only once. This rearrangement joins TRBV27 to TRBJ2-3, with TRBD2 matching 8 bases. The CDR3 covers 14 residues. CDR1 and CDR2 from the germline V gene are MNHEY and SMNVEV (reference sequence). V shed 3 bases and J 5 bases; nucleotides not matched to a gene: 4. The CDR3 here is CASSFGGAGDTQYF. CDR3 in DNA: TGTGCCAGCAGTTTCGGGGGGGCCGGAGATACGCAGTATTTT.

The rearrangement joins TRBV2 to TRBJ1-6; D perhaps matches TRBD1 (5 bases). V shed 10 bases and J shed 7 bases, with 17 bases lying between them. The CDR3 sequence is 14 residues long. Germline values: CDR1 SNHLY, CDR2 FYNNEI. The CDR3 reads CATRVAGLNSPLHF. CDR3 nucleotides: TGTGCCACAAGAGTGGCAGGGTTAAATTCACCCCTCCACTTT.

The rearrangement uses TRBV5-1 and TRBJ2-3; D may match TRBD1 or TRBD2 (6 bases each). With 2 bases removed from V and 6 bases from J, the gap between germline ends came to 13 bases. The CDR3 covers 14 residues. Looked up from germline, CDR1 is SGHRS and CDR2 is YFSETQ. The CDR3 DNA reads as TGCGCCAGCAGCTTCAACCGGAGGGGGGATACGCAGTATTTT. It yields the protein CASSFNRRGDTQYF.

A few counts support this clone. CDR3 bases: TGTGCCAGCAGATCCCGAGGAGCGGATACTGAAGCTTTCTTT. Its protein is CASRSRGADTEAFF. The rearrangement links TRBV9 to TRBJ1-1; no definite D call. V was shortened by 5 bases and J by 5 bases, with 16 bases between the two germline ends. The CDR3 spans 14 residues. Germline V lookup: CDR1 SGDLS, CDR2 YYNGEE.

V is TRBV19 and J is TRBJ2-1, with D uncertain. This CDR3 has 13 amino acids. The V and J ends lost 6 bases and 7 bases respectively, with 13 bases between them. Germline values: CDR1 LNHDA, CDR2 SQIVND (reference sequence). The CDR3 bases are TGTGCCAGTAGAATTAAGGGTGGGAATGAGCAGTTCTTC. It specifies CASRIKGGNEQFF. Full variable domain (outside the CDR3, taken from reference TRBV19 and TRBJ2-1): DGGITQSPKYLFRKEGQNVTLSCEQNLNHDAMYWYRQDPGQGLRLIYYSQIVNDFQKGDIAEGYSVSREKKESFPLTVTSAQKNPTAFYLCASRIKGGNEQFFGPGTRLTVL.

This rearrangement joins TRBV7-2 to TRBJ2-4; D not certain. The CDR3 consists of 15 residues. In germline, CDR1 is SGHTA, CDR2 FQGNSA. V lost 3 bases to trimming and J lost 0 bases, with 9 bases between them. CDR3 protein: CASSFSILAKNIQYF. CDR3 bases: TGTGCCAGCAGCTTTTCTATACTAGCCAAAAACATTCAGTACTTC. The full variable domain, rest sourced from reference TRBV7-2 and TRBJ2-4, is GAGVSQSPSNKVTEKGKDVELRCDPISGHTALYWYRQSLGQGLEFLIYFQGNSAPDKSGLPSDRFSAERTGGSVSTLTIQRTQQEDSAVYLCASSFSILAKNIQYFGAGTRLSVL.

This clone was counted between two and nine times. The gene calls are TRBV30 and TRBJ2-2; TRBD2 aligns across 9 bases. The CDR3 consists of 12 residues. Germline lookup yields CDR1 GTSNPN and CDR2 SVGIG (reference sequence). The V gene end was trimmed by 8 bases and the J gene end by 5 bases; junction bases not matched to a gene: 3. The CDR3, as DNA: TGTGCCGGGGGACTAGCAACCGGGGAGCTGTTTTTT. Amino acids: CAGGLATGELFF.

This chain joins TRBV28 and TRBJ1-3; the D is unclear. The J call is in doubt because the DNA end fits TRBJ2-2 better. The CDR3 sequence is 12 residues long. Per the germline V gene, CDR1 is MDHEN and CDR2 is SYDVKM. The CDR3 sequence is CASISGTGELFF. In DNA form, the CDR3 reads TGTGCCAGCATCAGTGGCACCGGGGAGCTGTTTTTT.